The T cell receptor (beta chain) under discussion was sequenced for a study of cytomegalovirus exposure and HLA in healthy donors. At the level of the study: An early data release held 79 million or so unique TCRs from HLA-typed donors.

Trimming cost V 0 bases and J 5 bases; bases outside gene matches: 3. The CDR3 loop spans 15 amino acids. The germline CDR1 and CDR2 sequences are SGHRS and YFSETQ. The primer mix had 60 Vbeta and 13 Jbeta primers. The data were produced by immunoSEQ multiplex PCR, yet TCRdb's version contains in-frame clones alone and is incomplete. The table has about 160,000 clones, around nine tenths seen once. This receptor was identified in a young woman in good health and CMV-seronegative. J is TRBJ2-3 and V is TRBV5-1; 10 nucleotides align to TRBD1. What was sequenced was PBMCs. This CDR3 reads CASSLGQGARDTQYF. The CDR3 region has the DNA TGCGCCAGCAGCTTGGGACAGGGGGCAAGAGATACGCAGTATTTT.